This TCR beta chain was retrieved from a study of blood T cell repertoires in COVID-19. Study background: Samples of COVID-19 (acute and convalescent) were obtained from the United States, Italy and Spain.

The CDR3 covers 15 residues. With V trimmed by 3 bases and J by 9 bases, 4 bases remained unmatched. Germline CDR1 and CDR2: LGHDT and YNNKEL (reference sequence). The table came from immunoSEQ multiplex PCR; TCRdb's copy has only in-frame clones and leaves some out. This sample carries roughly 200,000 clones, 75% to 90% of them seen once, and the ten largest clones take roughly 7.7%. Sequenced material: peripheral blood. The origin of this receptor is an older woman with acute or convalescent COVID-19. The rearrangement joins TRBV3-1 (or the pseudogene TRBV3-2) to TRBJ2-1; TRBD2 matches 14 bases. CDR3 bases: TGTGCCAGCAGCCAGGGACTAGCGGGAGCGAGTGAGCAGTTCTTC. Its translation: CASSQGLAGASEQFF.